This T cell receptor (beta chain) was obtained from a study of molecular identifiers for immune sequencing clone quantification. This clonotype has a count of ten or more. Trimming cost V 5 bases and J 3 bases, with 20 bases left between them. Germline V lookup: CDR1 SQVTM, CDR2 ANQGSEA. The CDR3 is 15 amino acids. TCRdb re-called the PCR reads with MiXCR, one entry per CDR3 protein. The sample contains about 640,000 distinct CDR3 sequences, 20% of which appear only once. The TCR sequence derives from a human donor in good health. Some libraries in this study had Jurkat cell RNA spiked in. Sequencing input: naive CD8+ T cells from blood, with Jurkat cell RNA spiked in. Noted subset: FACS-sorted CD8+CD4-CCR7+CD45RA+ naive T cells. The chain employs TRBV29-1 and TRBJ2-7; D might be TRBD1 (5 bases). The CDR3 sequence is CSVFYDKGVVYEQYF. The CDR3 DNA reads as TGCAGCGTTTTCTACGACAAAGGGGTTGTCTACGAGCAGTACTTC.